The following is a TCR beta chain sequence with its context. Its target is not known. Generated by immunoSEQ multiplex PCR, the TCRdb table keeps only in-frame clones and is missing some. The sample yields roughly 4,200 clones, 89% seen once. This sample is drawn from a study of somatic mutations in cytotoxic T cells in rheumatoid arthritis. Study observations and caveats: Among patients with rheumatoid arthritis, but not healthy controls, CD8+ clonality increased with age. Statistically, CD8+ T-cell clonality was not significantly distinct between individuals with rheumatoid arthritis and age-matched healthy controls. Over 20% of CD8+ cells belonged to the largest CD8+ clone in about an eighth of the roughly 60 patients.

The CDR3 is 17 residues long. Trimming removed 3 bases at V and 3 bases at J, with 18 bases between. CDR1 is SNHLY and CDR2 is FYNNEI in the germline V gene. The source of this sequence is a woman in her 70s with rheumatoid arthritis. The chain links TRBV2 to TRBJ2-1; D perhaps matches TRBD2 (7 bases). Sample: CD8+ T cells sorted from blood. In DNA, the CDR3 is TGTGCCAGCAGTGATGGGGGGGCAAAATTACTCTACAATGAGCAGTTCTTC. Encoded protein: CASSDGGAKLLYNEQFF.